Included here is one TCR beta chain sequence, with context. In the original analysis: Researchers report that nucleated cell counts were estimated from reference gene primer amplification. Clones were sequenced by immunoSEQ multiplex PCR, and TCRdb holds only the in-frame ones, with some missing. V, J and clone size are taken as reported in that table, and D and trimming were inferred from the DNA itself. The sample yields around 300,000 clones, approximately 85% seen once. The data belong to a study of blood T cell repertoires in COVID-19. Overall study context: Some COVID-19 samples were acute and others convalescent; all came from the United States, Italy and Spain. Sample material is recorded as cDNA or gDNA derived from T cells, B-cell-depleted T cells, or PBMCs.

This CDR3 comprises 16 residues. Trimming cost V 0 bases and J 6 bases; bases outside gene matches: 9. The V gene's germline CDR1 is SGHDT and CDR2 YYEEEE. This clonotype was sampled from a woman aged 70-85 years with acute or convalescent COVID-19. This chain connects TRBV5-6 to TRBJ1-3; 7 nucleotides line up with TRBD1. The sample comprised peripheral blood. The CDR3 DNA reads as TGTGCCAGCAGCTTGGGGCTGACAGGGAGCAAAAACACCATATATTTT. This sequence encodes CASSLGLTGSKNTIYF.